Following are 16 T cell receptor beta chains from one sample sequenced in a study of T cells after yellow fever vaccination. TCRdb called the 5' RACE reads again in MiXCR, with one record for every CDR3 protein. The top ten clones hold approximately 19% of a sample with around 300,000 distinct CDR3 sequences, about 4.5% of them seen once. The specimen was PBMCs, collected 15 days after the yellow fever booster vaccination. The receptors here all came from a man aged 18 to 29 who received the YFV17D yellow fever vaccine.

This rearrangement joins TRBV12-3 or TRBV12-4 to TRBJ2-7; D gene uncertain. This CDR3 spans 13 amino acids. V gave up 7 bases and J gave up 2 bases, with 12 bases separating them. The CDR3 nucleotides are TGTGCCAGCACCCCCGGAGATCCCTACGAGCAGTACTTC. It translates to CASTPGDPYEQYF.

This clonotype was counted at least ten times. The CDR3 sequence is CASSLFGNSPLHF. The CDR3 nucleotides read TGCGCCAGCAGCTTGTTCGGGAATTCACCCCTCCACTTT. V is TRBV5-1 and J is TRBJ1-6, with D unclear. The V gene's germline CDR1 is SGHRS and CDR2 YFSETQ. CDR3 length: 13 residues. With 1 base removed from V and 7 bases from J, the gap between germline ends came to 6 bases.

Ten or more counts support this clonotype. J is TRBJ2-2 and V is TRBV7-9; D gene uncertain. CDR1 is SEHNR and CDR2 is FQNEAQ in the germline V gene (reference sequence). Trimming stripped 7 bases from V and 2 bases from J, with 11 bases between. The CDR3 is 14 residues long. CDR3: CASNSAFNTGELFF. In DNA, the CDR3 is TGTGCCAGCAATTCGGCGTTCAACACCGGGGAGCTGTTTTTT.

This clonotype was detected ten times or more. The chain couples TRBV12-3 or TRBV12-4 to TRBJ1-1; D is possibly TRBD1 (5 bases). The CDR3 is 14 amino acids. V lost 6 bases to trimming and J lost 5 bases, with 16 bases between them. DNA of the CDR3: TGTGCCAGCAGCCCCGGACGGGGGTGGACTGAAGCTTTCTTT. Amino acids: CASSPGRGWTEAFF.

The chain joins TRBV12-3 or TRBV12-4 to TRBJ2-5, with 10 positions matching TRBD2. The CDR3 is 15 amino acids. V trimming: 4 bases; J trimming: 5 bases; junction bases outside the gene matches: 7. Here the CDR3 reads CASSSASGGGETQYF. CDR3 DNA sequence: TGTGCCAGCAGTTCGGCTAGCGGGGGAGGTGAGACCCAGTACTTC.

This sequence joins TRBV18 and TRBJ2-2; TRBD2 agrees at 9 bases. Germline V gives CDR1 KGHSH, CDR2 LQKENI. The CDR3 totals 19 residues. With 1 base clipped from V and 0 bases from J, the junction kept 9 bases outside the gene matches. In nucleotides, the CDR3 is TGTGCCAGCTCACCACGGCAGCGGGGGGCACTCACGAACACCGGGGAGCTGTTTTTT. Its protein product is CASSPRQRGALTNTGELFF. The variable domain in full, completed from reference TRBV18 and TRBJ2-2, reads NAGVMQNPRHLVRRRGQEARLRCSPMKGHSHVYWYRQLPEEGLKFMVYLQKENIIDESGMPKERFSAEFPKEGPSILRIQQVVRGDSAAYFCASSPRQRGALTNTGELFFGEGSRLTVL.

There are a few counts of this clonotype. The V and J genes are TRBV29-1 and TRBJ2-3; the match to TRBD1 covers 7 bases. CDR1 and CDR2 from the germline V gene are SQVTM and ANQGSEA. Losses at the gene ends were 7 bases for V and 2 bases for J; bases not matched to a gene: 6. The CDR3 runs 13 residues. The CDR3 DNA follows: TGCAGCGGGGGACAGCCTCCCACAGATACGCAGTATTTT. Its protein is CSGGQPPTDTQYF.

Only a few counts were recorded for this clonotype. This sequence joins TRBV4-1 and TRBJ2-2; D unresolved. Germline CDR1 and CDR2: MGHRA and YSYEKL. The CDR3 has 18 residues. Trimming pared 0 bases from V and 3 bases from J, leaving 17 bases between. The CDR3 reads CASSQDPPAELHTGELFF. The CDR3 region has the DNA TGCGCCAGCAGCCAAGATCCGCCGGCGGAGTTGCACACCGGGGAGCTGTTTTTT.

The V and J genes are TRBV14 and TRBJ1-2; D might be TRBD1 (5 bases). With 0 bases removed from V and 6 bases from J, the gap between germline ends came to 11 bases. The length of the CDR3 is 14 residues. Germline CDR1 is SGHDN and CDR2 is FVKESK. The CDR3 spells CASSQDWGIHGYTF. The DNA of the CDR3 is TGTGCCAGCAGCCAAGATTGGGGGATCCATGGCTACACCTTC.

The chain combines TRBV5-6 with TRBJ2-5; the D gene could be TRBD1 or TRBD2 (6 bases each). Trimming shortened V by 0 bases and J by 3 bases, and 12 bases separated the two germline ends. Germline CDR1 is SGHDT and CDR2 is YYEEEE. The CDR3 totals 15 residues. CDR3 nucleotides: TGTGCCAGCAGCTTGGCCGGGGGCTCCAAAGAGACCCAGTACTTC. Protein sequence: CASSLAGGSKETQYF.

This clonotype showed up many times. The chain links TRBV29-1 to TRBJ1-5; a possible D gene is TRBD1 (5 bases). This CDR3 region has 13 residues. Trimming took off 4 bases at V and 3 bases at J, with 10 bases between the two ends. From germline, CDR1 is SQVTM and CDR2 ANQGSEA. The CDR3, as DNA: TGCAGCGTTGCGGGGCAGGACAATCAGCCCCAGCATTTT. Its protein product is CSVAGQDNQPQHF.

This clonotype was counted only a few times. V and J are TRBV4-3 and TRBJ1-3; no clear D gene. Looked up from germline, CDR1 is LGHNA and CDR2 is YSLEER. The CDR3 is 13 amino acids. Trimming cost V 2 bases and J 5 bases, with 7 bases left between them. CDR3 region: CASSQNERNTIYF. CDR3 nucleotides: TGCGCCAGCAGCCAAAATGAGAGAAACACCATATATTTT.

The chain recombines TRBV4-2 with TRBJ2-1; 7 bases match TRBD2. V lost 3 bases and J lost 0; bases outside the gene matches: 5. CDR1 and CDR2 from the germline V gene are LGHNA and YNFKEQ. The CDR3 contains 16 residues. Here the CDR3 DNA reads TGTGCCAGCAGCCACGGCGGGGGTGCCTCCTACAATGAGCAGTTCTTC. Translating gives CASSHGGGASYNEQFF.

This clonotype was found many times. The genes are TRBV12-3 or TRBV12-4 and TRBJ1-5; tentative D call: TRBD1 (5 bases). The CDR3 is made up of 13 amino acids. Trimming cost V 2 bases and J 6 bases, with 8 bases left between them. CDR3 sequence: CASSLTGRQPQHF. The CDR3 DNA reads as TGTGCCAGCAGTTTAACGGGACGTCAGCCCCAGCATTTT.

This clonotype came up a few times. The rearrangement uses TRBV6-5 and TRBJ1-6, with D perhaps matching TRBD1 (6 bases). The CDR3 totals 19 residues. Looked up from germline, CDR1 is MNHEY and CDR2 is SVGAGI. V lost 6 bases and J lost 6, with 27 bases in between. Here the CDR3 reads CASRKRAGTLSGSNSPLHF. DNA for the CDR3: TGTGCCAGCAGAAAACGCGCCGGGACACTAAGTGGTAGTAATTCACCCCTCCACTTT.

At least ten counts were recorded for this clonotype. The chain combines TRBV6-2 or TRBV6-3 with TRBJ1-5; maybe TRBD1 (5 bases). This CDR3 is built from 14 residues. Trimming pared 6 bases from V and 2 bases from J, leaving 11 bases between. Germline values: CDR1 MNHEY, CDR2 SVGEGT. The CDR3 loop is CASSRMGGNQPQHF. CDR3 DNA sequence: TGTGCCAGCAGCCGAATGGGGGGCAATCAGCCCCAGCATTTT.